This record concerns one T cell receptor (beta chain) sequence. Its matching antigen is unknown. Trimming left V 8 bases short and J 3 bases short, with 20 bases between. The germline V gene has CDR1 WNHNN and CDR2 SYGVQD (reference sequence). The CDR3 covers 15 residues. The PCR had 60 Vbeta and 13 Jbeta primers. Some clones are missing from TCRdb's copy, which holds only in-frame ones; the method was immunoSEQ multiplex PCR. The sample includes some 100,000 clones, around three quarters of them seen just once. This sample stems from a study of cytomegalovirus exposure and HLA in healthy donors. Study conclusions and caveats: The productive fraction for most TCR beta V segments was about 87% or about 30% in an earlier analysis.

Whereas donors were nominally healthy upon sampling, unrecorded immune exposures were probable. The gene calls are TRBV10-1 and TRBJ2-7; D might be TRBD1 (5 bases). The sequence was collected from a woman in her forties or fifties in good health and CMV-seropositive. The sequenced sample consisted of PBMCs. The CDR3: CASQWGQEPDYEQYF. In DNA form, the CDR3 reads TGCGCCAGCCAGTGGGGCCAGGAACCGGACTACGAGCAGTACTTC.